These 2 T cell receptor beta chains share one sample of origin, sequenced in a study of response to subunit inactivated influenza vaccine. In TCRdb, the RT-PCR reads were re-called with MiXCR into one record per CDR3 protein. Of roughly 500,000 distinct CDR3 sequences listed, approximately 17% are singletons. The source was CD4+ T cells sorted from PBMCs, collected less than 30 months after vaccination. All receptors come from a man in his fifties or sixties who received an inactivated influenza vaccine.

The sample holds many counts of this clonotype. The chain links TRBV12-3 or TRBV12-4 to TRBJ1-5, with D possibly matching TRBD1 (6 bases). V lost 5 bases, J lost 6 bases, and 11 bases lay in between. CDR3 length equals 13 residues. CDR3 coding DNA: TGTGCCAGCAGTAACAGGGTTACTCAGCCCCAGCATTTT. It translates to CASSNRVTQPQHF.

The chain employs TRBV4-1 and TRBJ2-2, with 13 bases identical to TRBD2. Germline loops: CDR1 MGHRA, CDR2 YSYEKL. This CDR3 spans 18 amino acids. The V gene end was trimmed by 6 bases and the J gene end by 1 base; junction bases not matched to a gene: 8. CDR3 in amino acids: CASSQTSGGTKNTGELFF. The CDR3 bases are TGCGCCAGCAGTCAGACTAGCGGGGGGACCAAGAACACCGGGGAGCTGTTTTTT.